These T cell receptor beta chains were read from a single sample in a study of blood T cell repertoires in COVID-19. Sequencing used immunoSEQ multiplex PCR; TCRdb keeps in-frame clones, though not all of them. The sample has about 73,000 clones; roughly 87% are singletons. The sequenced sample consisted of peripheral blood. These receptors were collected from an elderly man with acute or convalescent COVID-19. The CDR3 runs from the conserved cysteine through the conserved F or W. The D gene is left open where the match is weak. Only part of the rows carry a size: once, few, many, or a class if the clone is expanded.

>NA|NA|TRBV21-1|TRBJ2-7|17
TGTGCCAGCAGCAAACCAGAGCGGGGCCCTAGCTCCTACGAGCAGTACTTC
CASSKPERGPSSYEQYF
>TRBD1|NA|TRBV9|TRBJ2-1|15
TGTGCCAGCAGCCAGGGACAGGCTACCTACAATGAGCAGTTCTTC
CASSQGQATYNEQFF
>NA|NA|TRBV6-5|TRBJ1-6|12
TGTGCCAGCAGTTTACAGGAAGGGGCCCTCCACTTT
CASSLQEGALHF
>NA|once|TRBV19|TRBJ2-1|14
TGTGCCAGTAGTATAGGGCAGGATTGGAATGAGCAGTTCTTC
CASSIGQDWNEQFF
>TRBD1|NA|TRBV30|TRBJ1-1|14
TGTGCCTGGAGGCGGACAGGGGGCTACACTGAAGCTTTCTTT
CAWRRTGGYTEAFF
>NA|NA|TRBV25-1|TRBJ2-5|14
TGTGCCAGCAGTGGGGCGGGATCACAAGAGACCCAGTACTTC
CASSGAGSQETQYF
>TRBD2|NA|TRBV5-1|TRBJ2-7|16
TGCGCCAGCAGCTTGGGACTAGCGGCTCCCAGCTACGAGCAGTACTTC
CASSLGLAAPSYEQYF
>NA|NA|TRBV28|TRBJ1-4|14
TGTGCCAGCAGTTTCGATGACAGCAATGAAAAACTGTTTTTT
CASSFDDSNEKLFF
>NA|NA|TRBV5-4|TRBJ2-3|14
TGTGCCAGCACGACTGGCGGAAGCACAGATACGCAGTATTTT
CASTTGGSTDTQYF
>NA|NA|TRBV5-1|TRBJ1-3|15
TGCGCCAGCAGCTTGGGGTCCGGCTCTGGAAACACCATATATTTT
CASSLGSGSGNTIYF
>NA|NA|TRBV7-9|TRBJ1-3|12
TGTGCCACTGAGCTGGGGGCGGACACCATATATTTT
CATELGADTIYF
>TRBD1|NA|TRBV18|TRBJ1-1|16
TGTGCCAGCTCACCACCTTCAGGGGGCTTGAACACTGAAGCTTTCTTT
CASSPPSGGLNTEAFF
>TRBD2|NA|TRBV4-1|TRBJ2-7|16
TGCGCCAGCAGTGCAAGCGGGAGGACCTACTCCTACGAGCAGTACTTC
CASSASGRTYSYEQYF
>NA|NA|TRBV19|TRBJ1-2|14
TGTGCCAGTAGTATAGGTCCAGATACCTATGGCTACACCTTC
CASSIGPDTYGYTF
>NA|NA|TRBV24-1|TRBJ1-2|14
TGTGCCACCAGTGATTTAGCCGCCGGCGGAGGCTACACCTTC
CATSDLAAGGGYTF
>TRBD1|NA|TRBV28|TRBJ1-6|16
TGTGCCAGCAGTTTACAGGGACAGGGAGGAAATTCACCCCTCCACTTT
CASSLQGQGGNSPLHF
>NA|NA|TRBV7-6|TRBJ1-5|15
TGTGCCAGCAGCTTGTCAGGGTCTGGCAATCAGCCCCAGCATTTT
CASSLSGSGNQPQHF
>NA|NA|TRBV6-5|TRBJ1-3|16
TGTGCCAGCAGTTACTCAGGCAGGTCCGCTGGAAACACCATATATTTT
CASSYSGRSAGNTIYF
>NA|few|TRBV18|TRBJ1-2|16
TGTGCCAGCTCACCTCCGCCCGGGACATTAAACTATGGCTACACCTTC
CASSPPPGTLNYGYTF
>NA|NA|TRBV3-1/TRBV3-2|TRBJ1-6|15
TGTGCCAGCAGCCAAGAGGACAGCTATAATTCACCCCTCCACTTT
CASSQEDSYNSPLHF
>NA|once|TRBV7-9|TRBJ2-7|15
TGTGCCAGCAGCTTAGCAACTGCGGCTTACTACGAGCAGTACTTC
CASSLATAAYYEQYF
>NA|NA|TRBV4-1|TRBJ1-2|15
TGCGCCAGCAGCCAAGCCGAACAGGGCAACTATGGCTACACCTTC
CASSQAEQGNYGYTF
>NA|few|TRBV25-1|TRBJ1-2|13
TGTGCCAGCAGTGAAGGGGAGGCCTATGGCTACACCTTC
CASSEGEAYGYTF
>NA|NA|TRBV15|TRBJ1-5|14
TGTGCCACCAGCAGAGATCACAGGTTTCAGCCCCAGCATTTT
CATSRDHRFQPQHF
>NA|NA|TRBV3-1/TRBV3-2|TRBJ1-1|14
TGTGCCAGCAGCCCCTGGGGAGGGAACACTGAAGCTTTCTTT
CASSPWGGNTEAFF
>NA|NA|TRBV7-8|TRBJ1-5|14
TGTGCCAGCAGCTTCGAGGGTGGCGGGAAGCCCCAGCATTTT
CASSFEGGGKPQHF
>NA|NA|TRBV10-1|TRBJ1-6|14
TGCGCCAGCAGGGACAGCTCCTATAATTCACCCCTCCACTTT
CASRDSSYNSPLHF
>NA|once|TRBV6-5|TRBJ2-3|14
TGTGCCAGCAGGAGGGGGGGCCTTGGAGATACGCAGTATTTT
CASRRGGLGDTQYF
>NA|NA|TRBV2|TRBJ2-7|12
TGTGCCAGCAGGGCAATTGACTACGAGCAGTACTTC
CASRAIDYEQYF
>NA|once|TRBV5-5|TRBJ1-4|13
TGTGCCAGCAGCTTGACAGTAAATGAAAAACTGTTTTTT
CASSLTVNEKLFF
>NA|NA|TRBV3-1/TRBV3-2|TRBJ2-5|12
TGTGCCAGCAGTCGGGGTCGGGAAACCCAGTACTTC
CASSRGRETQYF
>TRBD1|NA|TRBV28|TRBJ1-2|14
TGTGCCAGCAGGAGACAGGGAATCTCCTATGGCTACACCTTC
CASRRQGISYGYTF
>TRBD2|NA|TRBV10-3|TRBJ2-7|15
TGTGCCATCAGTGAGTCCGGACTAGCGGGGGACGAGCAGTACTTC
CAISESGLAGDEQYF
>TRBD1|NA|TRBV7-9|TRBJ2-1|16
TGTGCCAGCAGCCCACGTCGCGGACAGGGGGCGAATGAGCAGTTCTTC
CASSPRRGQGANEQFF
>NA|NA|TRBV7-9|TRBJ2-5|10
TGTGCCAGCGCAGGGGAGACCCAGTACTTC
CASAGETQYF
>NA|once|TRBV5-1|TRBJ1-6|13
TGCGCCAGCGCTAGGGGAAATAATTCACCCCTCCACTTT
CASARGNNSPLHF
>NA|NA|TRBV18|TRBJ2-2|14
TGTGCCAGCTCAATAAGATTCGGAGGCGGGGAGCTGTTTTTT
CASSIRFGGGELFF
>NA|NA|TRBV10-3|TRBJ2-2|14
TGTGCCATCAGTGCGAGGGAGAACACCGGGGAGCTGTTTTTT
CAISARENTGELFF
>NA|NA|TRBV27|TRBJ2-7|13
TGTGCCAGCAGAAGGGGGACCTCCTACGAGCAGTACTTC
CASRRGTSYEQYF
>NA|NA|TRBV12-1|TRBJ2-1|18
TGTGCCAGCAGCTCAACCTTACCCCCCGGGACTCCCGGGGGAGAGCAGTTCTTC
CASSSTLPPGTPGGEQFF
>TRBD1|NA|TRBV11-2|TRBJ2-1|14
TGTGCCAGCAGCCTCGACAGGGGGCGGGGTGAGCAGTTCTTC
CASSLDRGRGEQFF
>NA|once|TRBV7-9|TRBJ2-5|14
TGTGCCAGCAGCTTAGTAGGGAGAAGGGAGACCCAGTACTTC
CASSLVGRRETQYF
>TRBD2|NA|TRBV2|TRBJ2-3|13
TGTGCCAGCAGTGAAGGGCTAGCGGGTACGCAGTATTTT
CASSEGLAGTQYF
>TRBD2|NA|TRBV30|TRBJ2-1|13
TGTGCCTGGAGGACTAGCGGGAGGCAGGAGCAGTTCTTC
CAWRTSGRQEQFF
>NA|NA|TRBV12-3/TRBV12-4|TRBJ2-6|11
TGTGCCAGCAGTCCTTTAAACGTCCTGACTTTC
CASSPLNVLTF
>NA|NA|TRBV25-1|TRBJ1-1|17
TGTGCCAGCAGTCCCGGAAAGGGCCGGGAAGGGGGCACTGAAGCTTTCTTT
CASSPGKGREGGTEAFF
>NA|NA|TRBV30|TRBJ1-2|14
TGTGCCTGGGGCGGGACTGAGACTAACTATGGCTACACCTTC
CAWGGTETNYGYTF
>NA|NA|TRBV2|TRBJ2-2|18
TGTGCCAGCAGTGAAGCGCTGGGCATCCCTCAGAACACCGGGGAGCTGTTTTTT
CASSEALGIPQNTGELFF
>NA|NA|TRBV18|TRBJ1-3|15
TGTGCCAGCTCACCACAACAGGGAGATGGAAACACCATATATTTT
CASSPQQGDGNTIYF
>NA|NA|TRBV19|TRBJ2-7|14
TGTGCCAGTAGTGAAATAGCGGACTCCTACGAGCAGTACTTC
CASSEIADSYEQYF
>TRBD1|NA|TRBV5-1|TRBJ1-3|15
TGCGCCAGCAGCTTACAGGGGGTCACTGGAAACACCATATATTTT
CASSLQGVTGNTIYF
>TRBD2|NA|TRBV30|TRBJ2-1|15
TGTGCCTGGACCGTTGGGCTAGCGGGAGTCAATGAGCAGTTCTTC
CAWTVGLAGVNEQFF
>NA|NA|TRBV3-1/TRBV3-2|TRBJ1-6|13
TGTGCCAGCAGCCAAGTTGGGGGCGCAAACCTCCACTTT
CASSQVGGANLHF
>NA|NA|TRBV5-1|TRBJ1-4|17
TGCGCCAGCAGCTACGGACGGGTACTAGCAACTAATGAAAAACTGTTTTTT
CASSYGRVLATNEKLFF
>NA|NA|TRBV5-1|TRBJ1-3|14
TGCGCCAGCGGACACAGGGACTCTGGAAACACCATATATTTT
CASGHRDSGNTIYF
>TRBD1|NA|TRBV24-1|TRBJ1-2|14
TGTGCCACCAGTGATTCGACAGGGGTTGATGGCTACACCTTC
CATSDSTGVDGYTF
>NA|NA|TRBV6-5|TRBJ1-3|16
TGTGCCAGCAGTTTAGTTGGGGGGGCCTCTGGAAACACCATATATTTT
CASSLVGGASGNTIYF
>NA|NA|TRBV2|TRBJ1-2|12
TGTGCCAGCAGTGGGAGGGCGGATGGCTACACCTTC
CASSGRADGYTF